These T cell receptor beta chains were read from a single sample in a study of CD8+ T cells in alopecia areata. This table comes from immunoSEQ multiplex PCR, and its TCRdb copy is limited to in-frame clones, with some not included. The repertoire holds fewer than 200,000 clones, with approximately 57% as singletons. The source was CD4+ T cells sorted from blood, collected at week 24, from a patient treated with tofacitinib. These receptors were collected from a human donor with alopecia areata. The CDR3 runs from the conserved cysteine through the conserved F or W. The D gene is left open where the match is weak. Clone size is shown for a subset of rows, as once, few, many or a class of expanded clone.

v_gene	d_gene	len	abundance	j_gene	CDR3aa	CDR3nt
TRBV6-5	-	13	-	TRBJ1-1	CASRTHQGTEAFF	TGTGCCAGCAGGACACACCAGGGAACTGAAGCTTTCTTT
TRBV6-1	TRBD1	13	-	TRBJ2-3	CASKRQGENTQYF	TGTGCCAGCAAAAGACAGGGGGAAAATACGCAGTATTTT
TRBV20-1	-	11	-	TRBJ2-7	CSARGRVEQYF	TGCAGTGCTAGAGGACGGGTCGAGCAGTACTTC
TRBV19	-	14	-	TRBJ2-5	CASSSQGAGETQYF	TGTGCCAGTAGCTCACAGGGCGCCGGGGAGACCCAGTACTTC
TRBV7-9	-	12	-	TRBJ2-5	CASSLLGETQYF	TGTGCCAGCAGCTTACTAGGAGAGACCCAGTACTTC
TRBV6-1	-	16	few	TRBJ2-5	CASSGLGKGGKETQYF	TGTGCCAGCAGTGGCCTGGGAAAGGGGGGGAAAGAGACCCAGTACTTC
TRBV9	-	15	-	TRBJ2-6	CASSVLGSGANVLTF	TGTGCCAGCAGCGTACTGGGCTCTGGGGCCAACGTCCTGACTTTC
TRBV30	-	13	-	TRBJ2-7	CAWGQGRFYEQYF	TGTGCCTGGGGGCAGGGGAGATTCTACGAGCAGTACTTC
TRBV27	-	15	-	TRBJ1-1	CASSLLERMNTEAFF	TGTGCCAGCAGTTTATTGGAGAGGATGAACACTGAAGCTTTCTTT
TRBV6-1	-	16	-	TRBJ1-2	CASSELVGSTNYGYTF	TGTGCCAGCAGTGAGCTCGTCGGCAGCACTAACTATGGCTACACCTTC
TRBV30	-	12	-	TRBJ2-1	CAWSVSGNEQFF	TGTGCCTGGAGTGTATCGGGCAATGAGCAGTTCTTC
TRBV28	TRBD1	13	-	TRBJ1-2	CASSDRAGYGYTF	TGTGCCAGCAGTGACAGGGCGGGCTATGGCTACACCTTC
TRBV2	-	11	-	TRBJ2-3	CASKFQNTQYF	TGTGCCAGCAAATTTCAAAATACGCAGTATTTT
TRBV14	-	15	-	TRBJ1-1	CASSQASTANTEAFF	TGTGCCAGCAGCCAAGCATCAACAGCGAACACTGAAGCTTTCTTT
TRBV29-1	TRBD1	12	few	TRBJ1-2	CSVGRTGSGYTF	TGCAGCGTCGGTAGGACAGGTTCGGGCTACACCTTC
TRBV30	-	12	-	TRBJ1-2	CAWRDSGGGYTF	TGTGCCTGGAGGGACAGTGGAGGTGGCTACACCTTC
TRBV4-2	-	14	-	TRBJ2-2	CASSQEVTTGELFF	TGTGCCAGCAGCCAAGAGGTTACCACCGGGGAGCTGTTTTTT
TRBV30	-	14	-	TRBJ2-2	CAWSKGIRAGELFF	TGTGCCTGGAGTAAAGGTATCCGCGCCGGGGAGCTGTTTTTT
TRBV27	-	12	-	TRBJ1-5	CASGESNQPQHF	TGTGCCAGCGGGGAGAGCAATCAGCCCCAGCATTTT
TRBV2	-	13	-	TRBJ2-7	CASSQGNLGEQYF	TGTGCCAGCAGCCAGGGGAATCTTGGGGAGCAGTACTTC
TRBV30	-	15	-	TRBJ2-3	CARTLALGGADTQYF	TGTGCTCGGACCTTAGCGCTAGGGGGTGCAGATACGCAGTATTTT
TRBV6-5	TRBD1	14	once	TRBJ1-2	CASRLRQGSHGYTF	TGTGCCAGCAGACTAAGACAGGGGTCACATGGCTACACCTTC
TRBV30	-	13	-	TRBJ1-1	CAYRRTKHTEAFF	TGTGCCTATCGGCGGACGAAGCACACTGAAGCTTTCTTT
TRBV4-1	TRBD1	15	-	TRBJ1-5	CASSRLGQRNQPQHF	TGCGCCAGCAGCCGCTTGGGACAGCGCAATCAGCCCCAGCATTTT
TRBV9	-	14	-	TRBJ1-3	CASSVRRDGNTIYF	TGTGCCAGCAGCGTACGGCGAGATGGAAACACCATATATTTT
TRBV30	TRBD1	12	-	TRBJ2-1	CAWSVPGGEQFF	TGTGCCTGGAGTGTACCAGGGGGTGAGCAGTTCTTC
TRBV10-3	-	14	-	TRBJ2-5	CAISESFAGETQYF	TGTGCCATCAGTGAGTCTTTCGCAGGAGAGACCCAGTACTTC
TRBV5-1	-	14	-	TRBJ2-5	CASSVQGGEETQYF	TGCGCCAGCAGCGTGCAGGGCGGGGAAGAGACCCAGTACTTC
TRBV9	-	16	-	TRBJ2-3	CASRPTLGTSTDTQYF	TGTGCCAGCAGGCCCACGTTGGGGACGAGCACAGATACGCAGTATTTT
TRBV6-5	TRBD1	15	-	TRBJ1-5	CASSPQGGRGQPQHF	TGTGCCAGCAGTCCCCAGGGGGGTCGGGGTCAGCCCCAGCATTTT
TRBV2	-	13	-	TRBJ2-3	CASERTVPDTQYF	TGTGCCAGCGAGAGGACGGTGCCAGATACGCAGTATTTT
TRBV30	TRBD1	15	-	TRBJ1-2	CAWSMGQGTNYGYTF	TGTGCCTGGAGCATGGGACAGGGCACTAACTATGGCTACACCTTC
TRBV29-1	-	13	-	TRBJ1-5	CSVRVDGDQPQHF	TGCAGCGTAAGAGTGGACGGGGATCAGCCCCAGCATTTT
TRBV30	-	13	-	TRBJ1-5	CAWSVGGGQPQHF	TGTGCCTGGAGTGTCGGGGGCGGGCAGCCCCAGCATTTT
TRBV18	-	13	-	TRBJ2-1	CASSDKQGTEQFF	TGTGCCAGCTCAGACAAACAGGGTACTGAGCAGTTCTTC
TRBV30	TRBD1	17	-	TRBJ1-3	CAWSVRGRQGSGNTIYF	TGTGCCTGGAGTGTACGGGGGAGACAGGGGTCCGGAAACACCATATATTTT
TRBV7-2	-	17	-	TRBJ2-3	CASSPHLRLTGTDTQYF	TGTGCCAGCAGCCCGCATTTACGGCTGACAGGCACAGATACGCAGTATTTT
TRBV14	-	12	-	TRBJ2-5	CASSPQGETQYF	TGTGCCAGCAGCCCGCAAGGAGAGACCCAGTACTTC
TRBV14	TRBD2	15	-	TRBJ2-3	CASSQARGGLDTQYF	TGTGCCAGCAGCCAGGCTCGGGGGGGCCTGGATACGCAGTATTTT
TRBV5-1	TRBD1	13	few	TRBJ2-1	CASRQGARNEQFF	TGCGCCAGCAGACAGGGGGCGCGCAATGAGCAGTTCTTC
TRBV5-6	-	12	-	TRBJ1-1	CASNEGPGTGFF	TGTGCCAGCAACGAGGGGCCAGGGACGGGGTTCTTT
TRBV29-1	TRBD1	13	once	TRBJ1-5	CSVRQGGNQPQHF	TGCAGCGTAAGACAGGGAGGGAATCAGCCCCAGCATTTT
TRBV2	-	13	-	TRBJ2-7	CASLLSKAYEQYF	TGTGCCAGTCTTCTGTCCAAGGCCTACGAGCAGTACTTC
TRBV5-6	-	13	-	TRBJ1-2	CASSLEGNYGYTF	TGTGCCAGCAGCTTGGAGGGGAACTATGGCTACACCTTC
TRBV25-1	-	13	-	TRBJ2-7	CASSRDGNYEQYF	TGTGCCAGCAGTAGGGATGGGAACTACGAGCAGTACTTC
TRBV18	-	15	-	TRBJ2-3	CASSPVAGPEDTQYF	TGTGCCAGCTCACCTGTCGCGGGCCCGGAGGATACGCAGTATTTT
TRBV18	-	13	-	TRBJ2-3	CASSPVGGDTQYF	TGTGCCAGCTCACCAGTTGGGGGAGATACGCAGTATTTT
TRBV28	-	13	few	TRBJ1-1	CASTSGSNTEAFF	TGTGCCAGCACTTCAGGGTCGAACACTGAAGCTTTCTTT
TRBV29-1	-	13	few	TRBJ2-7	CSVVEQGRYEQYF	TGCAGCGTTGTCGAACAGGGACGCTACGAGCAGTACTTC
TRBV29-1	-	15	-	TRBJ2-6	CSVADSSSGANVLTF	TGCAGCGTAGCTGACAGTTCCTCTGGGGCCAACGTCCTGACTTTC
TRBV12-5	-	13	-	TRBJ1-2	CASGLVNGRPYTF	TGTGCTAGTGGTTTGGTAAATGGGAGGCCCTACACCTTC
TRBV5-6	-	13	-	TRBJ1-2	CASSPTGITGYTF	TGTGCCAGCAGCCCGACAGGAATAACTGGCTACACCTTC
TRBV30	-	12	few	TRBJ2-7	CAWSVQLGREYF	TGTGCCTGGAGTGTACAGTTAGGCAGGGAGTACTTC